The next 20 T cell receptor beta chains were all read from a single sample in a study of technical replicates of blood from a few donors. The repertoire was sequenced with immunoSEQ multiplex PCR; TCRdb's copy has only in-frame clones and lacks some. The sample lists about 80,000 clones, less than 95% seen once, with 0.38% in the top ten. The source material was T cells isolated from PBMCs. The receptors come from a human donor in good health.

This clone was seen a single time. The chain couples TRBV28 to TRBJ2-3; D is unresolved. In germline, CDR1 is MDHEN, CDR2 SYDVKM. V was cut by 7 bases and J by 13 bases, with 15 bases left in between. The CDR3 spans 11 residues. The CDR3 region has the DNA TGTGCCAGCACCCTAAGCGTAATTAAGTATTTT. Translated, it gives CASTLSVIKYF.

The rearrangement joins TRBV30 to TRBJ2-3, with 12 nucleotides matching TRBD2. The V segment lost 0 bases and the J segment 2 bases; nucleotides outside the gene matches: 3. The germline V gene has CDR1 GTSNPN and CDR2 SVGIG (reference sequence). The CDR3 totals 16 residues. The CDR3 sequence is CAWSVRTSGTTDTQYF. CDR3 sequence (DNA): TGTGCCTGGAGTGTACGGACTAGCGGGACCACAGATACGCAGTATTTT.

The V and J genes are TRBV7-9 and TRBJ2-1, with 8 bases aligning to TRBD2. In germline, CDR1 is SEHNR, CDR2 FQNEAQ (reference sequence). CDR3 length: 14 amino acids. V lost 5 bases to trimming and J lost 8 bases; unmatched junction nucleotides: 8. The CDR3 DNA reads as TGTGCCAGCAGCCAGACAAGCGGGAGTGATGAGCAGTTCTTC. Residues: CASSQTSGSDEQFF.

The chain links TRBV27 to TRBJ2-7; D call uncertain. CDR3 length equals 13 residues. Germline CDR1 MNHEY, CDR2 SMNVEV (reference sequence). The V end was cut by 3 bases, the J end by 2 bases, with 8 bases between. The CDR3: CASSFGGTYEQYF. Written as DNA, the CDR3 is TGTGCCAGCAGTTTCGGCGGCACCTACGAGCAGTACTTC.

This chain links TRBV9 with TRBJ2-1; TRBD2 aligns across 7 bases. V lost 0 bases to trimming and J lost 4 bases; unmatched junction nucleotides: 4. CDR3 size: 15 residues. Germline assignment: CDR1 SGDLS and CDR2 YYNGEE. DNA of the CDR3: TGTGCCAGCAGCGTAGAGTTAGCGGGTTACAATGAGCAGTTCTTC. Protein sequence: CASSVELAGYNEQFF.

The CDR3 DNA reads as TGTGCCAGCAGCGAAGGACTAGTCCAGGGGCAGTTCTTC. The encoded protein is CASSEGLVQGQFF. J is TRBJ2-1 and V is TRBV5-4; 7 nucleotides match TRBD2. Germline V gives CDR1 SGHNT, CDR2 YYREEE (reference sequence). This CDR3 has 13 residues. V lost 4 bases, J lost 12 bases, and 10 bases stayed unmatched.

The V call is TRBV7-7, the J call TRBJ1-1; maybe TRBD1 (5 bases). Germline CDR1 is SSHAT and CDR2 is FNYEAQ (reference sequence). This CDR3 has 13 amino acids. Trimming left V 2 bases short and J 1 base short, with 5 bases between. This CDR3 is CASSLTGNTEAFF. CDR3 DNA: TGTGCCAGCAGCTTAACAGGGAACACTGAAGCTTTCTTT. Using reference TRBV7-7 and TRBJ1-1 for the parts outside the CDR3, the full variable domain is GAGVSQSPRYKVTKRGQDVTLRCDPISSHATLYWYQQALGQGPEFLTYFNYEAQPDKSGLPSDRFSAERPEGSISTLTIQRTEQRDSAMYRCASSLTGNTEAFFGQGTRLTVV.

The CDR3 here is CASSELGTANEKLFF. The CDR3 DNA reads TGTGCCAGCAGTGAACTCGGGACAGCTAATGAAAAACTGTTTTTT. The rearrangement links TRBV2 to TRBJ1-4; 7 bases align to TRBD1. CDR1 and CDR2 from the germline V gene are SNHLY and FYNNEI. This CDR3 is 15 amino acids long. J was trimmed by 3 bases and V by 2 bases; bases with no gene match: 3.

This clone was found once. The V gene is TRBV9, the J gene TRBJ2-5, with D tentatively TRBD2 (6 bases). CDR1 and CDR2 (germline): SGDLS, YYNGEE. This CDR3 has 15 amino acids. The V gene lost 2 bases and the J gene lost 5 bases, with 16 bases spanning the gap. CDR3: CASSVTGERWETQYF. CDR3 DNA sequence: TGTGCCAGCAGCGTCACGGGGGAAAGGTGGGAGACCCAGTACTTC. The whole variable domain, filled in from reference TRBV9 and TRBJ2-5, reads DSGVTQTPKHLITATGQRVTLRCSPRSGDLSVYWYQQSLDQGLQFLIQYYNGEERAKGNILERFSAQQFPDLHSELNLSSLELGDSALYFCASSVTGERWETQYFGPGTRLLVL.

In nucleotides, the CDR3 is TGCGCCACCAAAGACGACCGGGACTGGAACACCGGGGAGCTGTTTTTT. Translating gives CATKDDRDWNTGELFF. The V call is TRBV5-1, the J call TRBJ2-2, with a tentative D call TRBD2 (6 bases). V shed 9 bases and J shed 1 base, with 19 bases lying between them. The CDR3 runs to 16 residues. Germline CDR1 and CDR2: SGHRS and YFSETQ.

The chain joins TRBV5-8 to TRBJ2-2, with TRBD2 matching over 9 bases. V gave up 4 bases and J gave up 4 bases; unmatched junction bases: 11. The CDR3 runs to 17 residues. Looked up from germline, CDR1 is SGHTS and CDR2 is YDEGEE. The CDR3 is CASSRLLSGSVTGELFF. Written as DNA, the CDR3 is TGTGCCAGCAGCAGACTCCTTAGCGGGAGCGTCACCGGGGAGCTGTTTTTT.

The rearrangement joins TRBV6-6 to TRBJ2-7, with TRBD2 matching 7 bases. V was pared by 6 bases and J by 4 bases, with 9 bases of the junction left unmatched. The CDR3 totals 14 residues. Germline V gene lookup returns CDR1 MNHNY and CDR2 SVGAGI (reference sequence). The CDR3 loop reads CASRAGVAGYEQYF. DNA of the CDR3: TGTGCCAGCAGGGCGGGAGTTGCAGGGTACGAGCAGTACTTC.

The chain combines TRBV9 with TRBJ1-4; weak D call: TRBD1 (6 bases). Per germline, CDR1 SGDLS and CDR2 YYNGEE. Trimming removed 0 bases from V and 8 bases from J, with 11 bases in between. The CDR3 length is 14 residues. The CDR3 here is CASSVGSRGEKLFF. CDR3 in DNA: TGTGCCAGCAGCGTAGGGTCCAGGGGCGAAAAACTGTTTTTT.

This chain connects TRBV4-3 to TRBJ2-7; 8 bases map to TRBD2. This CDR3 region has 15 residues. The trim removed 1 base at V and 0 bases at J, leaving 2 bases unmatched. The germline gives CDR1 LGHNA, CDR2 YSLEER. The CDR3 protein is CASSQGGTSSYEQYF. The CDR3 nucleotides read TGCGCCAGCAGCCAAGGTGGGACTAGCTCCTACGAGCAGTACTTC.

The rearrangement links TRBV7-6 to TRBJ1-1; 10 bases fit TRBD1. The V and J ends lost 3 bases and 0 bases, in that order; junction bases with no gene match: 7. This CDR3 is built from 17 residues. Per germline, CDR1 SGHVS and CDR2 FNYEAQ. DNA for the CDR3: TGTGCCAGCAGCTTCGGGACAGGGGACGTCATGAACACTGAAGCTTTCTTT. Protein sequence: CASSFGTGDVMNTEAFF.

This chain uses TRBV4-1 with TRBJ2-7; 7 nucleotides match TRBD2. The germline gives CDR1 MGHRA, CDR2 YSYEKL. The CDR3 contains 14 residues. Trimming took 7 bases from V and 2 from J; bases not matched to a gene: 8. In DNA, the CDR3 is TGCGCCAGCACCCCTAGGGCGGGGGCCTACGAGCAGTACTTC. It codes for CASTPRAGAYEQYF.

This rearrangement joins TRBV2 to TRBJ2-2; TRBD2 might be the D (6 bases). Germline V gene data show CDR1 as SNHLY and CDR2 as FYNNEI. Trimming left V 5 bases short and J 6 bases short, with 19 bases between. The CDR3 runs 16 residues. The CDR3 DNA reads TGTGCCAGCAGTTCCTCGACTAGTCTTCCCGCCGGGGAGCTGTTTTTT. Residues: CASSSSTSLPAGELFF.

DNA of the CDR3: TGTGCCAGCAGCTTGGGCAGCGGCTACGAGCAGTACTTC. Encoded protein: CASSLGSGYEQYF. The genes are TRBV5-4 and TRBJ2-7; weak D call: TRBD2 (5 bases). Germline V lookup: CDR1 SGHNT, CDR2 YYREEE (reference sequence). V was cut by 0 bases and J by 3 bases, with 7 bases left in between. This CDR3 region has 13 residues.

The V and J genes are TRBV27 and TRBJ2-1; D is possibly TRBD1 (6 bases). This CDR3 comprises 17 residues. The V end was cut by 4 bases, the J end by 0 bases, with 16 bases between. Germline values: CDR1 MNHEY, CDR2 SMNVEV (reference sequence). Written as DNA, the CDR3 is TGTGCCAGCAGTTCAAGAGACAGGCTATTCTCCTACAATGAGCAGTTCTTC. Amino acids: CASSSRDRLFSYNEQFF.

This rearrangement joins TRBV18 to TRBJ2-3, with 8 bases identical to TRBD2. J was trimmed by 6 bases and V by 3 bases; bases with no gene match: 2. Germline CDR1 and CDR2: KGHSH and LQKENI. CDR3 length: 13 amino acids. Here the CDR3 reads CASSPPGGDTQYF. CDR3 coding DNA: TGTGCCAGCTCACCCCCGGGAGGGGATACGCAGTATTTT.